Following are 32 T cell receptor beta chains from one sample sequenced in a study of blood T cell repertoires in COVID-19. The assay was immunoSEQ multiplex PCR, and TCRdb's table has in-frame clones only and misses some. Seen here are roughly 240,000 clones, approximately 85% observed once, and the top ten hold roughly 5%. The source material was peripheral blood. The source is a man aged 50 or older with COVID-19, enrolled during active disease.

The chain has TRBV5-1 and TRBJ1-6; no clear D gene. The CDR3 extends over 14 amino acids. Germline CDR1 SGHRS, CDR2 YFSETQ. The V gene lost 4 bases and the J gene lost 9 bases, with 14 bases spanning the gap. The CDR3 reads CASSKGGEGSPLHF. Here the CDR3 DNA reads TGCGCCAGCAGCAAAGGCGGGGAGGGTTCACCCCTCCACTTT.

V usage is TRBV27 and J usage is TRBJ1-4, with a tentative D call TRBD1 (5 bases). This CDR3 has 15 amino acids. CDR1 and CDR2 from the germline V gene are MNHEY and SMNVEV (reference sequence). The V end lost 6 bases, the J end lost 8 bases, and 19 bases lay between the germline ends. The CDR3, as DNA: TGTGCCAGCAGCCATTGGGGGGAAAGAGGGGAAAAACTGTTTTTT. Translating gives CASSHWGERGEKLFF.

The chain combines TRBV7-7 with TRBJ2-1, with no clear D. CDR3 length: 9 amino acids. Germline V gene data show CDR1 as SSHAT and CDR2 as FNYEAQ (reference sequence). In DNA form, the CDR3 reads TGTGCACTTCGCCCTGAGCAGTTCTTC. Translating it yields CALRPEQFF.

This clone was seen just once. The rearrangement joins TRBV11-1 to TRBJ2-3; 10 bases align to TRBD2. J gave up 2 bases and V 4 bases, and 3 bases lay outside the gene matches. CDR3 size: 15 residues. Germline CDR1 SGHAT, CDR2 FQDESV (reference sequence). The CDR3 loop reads CASSSGTSDTDTQYF. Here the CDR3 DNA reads TGTGCCAGCAGCTCCGGGACTAGCGACACAGATACGCAGTATTTT.

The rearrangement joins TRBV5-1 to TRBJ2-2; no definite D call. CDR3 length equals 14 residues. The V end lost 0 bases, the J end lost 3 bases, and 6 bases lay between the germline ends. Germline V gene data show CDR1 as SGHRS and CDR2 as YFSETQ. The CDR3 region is CASSLVPDTGELFF. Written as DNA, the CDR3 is TGCGCCAGCAGCTTGGTTCCCGACACCGGGGAGCTGTTTTTT. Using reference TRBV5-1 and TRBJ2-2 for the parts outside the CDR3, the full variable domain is KAGVTQTPRYLIKTRGQQVTLSCSPISGHRSVSWYQQTPGQGLQFLFEYFSETQRNKGNFPGRFSGRQFSNSRSEMNVSTLELGDSALYLCASSLVPDTGELFFGEGSRLTVL.

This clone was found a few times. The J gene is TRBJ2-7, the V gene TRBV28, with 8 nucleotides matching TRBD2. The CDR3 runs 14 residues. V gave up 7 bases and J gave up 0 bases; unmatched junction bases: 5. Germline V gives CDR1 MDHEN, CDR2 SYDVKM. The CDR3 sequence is CASTRAGGSYEQYF. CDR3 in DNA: TGTGCCAGCACCAGGGCGGGGGGCTCCTACGAGCAGTACTTC.

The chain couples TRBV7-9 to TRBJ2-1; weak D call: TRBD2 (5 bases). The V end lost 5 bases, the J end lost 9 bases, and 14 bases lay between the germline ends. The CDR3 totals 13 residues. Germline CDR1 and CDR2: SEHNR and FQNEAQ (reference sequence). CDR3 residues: CASSAPLGIEQFF. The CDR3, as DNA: TGTGCCAGCAGCGCCCCACTAGGGATTGAGCAGTTCTTC. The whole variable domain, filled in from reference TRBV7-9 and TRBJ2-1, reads DTGVSQNPRHKITKRGQNVTFRCDPISEHNRLYWYRQTLGQGPEFLTYFQNEAQLEKSRLLSDRFSAERPKGSFSTLEIQRTEQGDSAMYLCASSAPLGIEQFFGPGTRLTVL.

Here the CDR3 DNA reads TGCGCCAGCAGCCAAGAGACAGGGGTTTCACCCCTCCACTTT. Translating it yields CASSQETGVSPLHF. This chain joins TRBV4-1 and TRBJ1-6, with 8 bases fitting TRBD1. V shed 0 bases and J 9 bases; nucleotides not matched to a gene: 1. This CDR3 region has 14 residues. Germline V gives CDR1 MGHRA, CDR2 YSYEKL.

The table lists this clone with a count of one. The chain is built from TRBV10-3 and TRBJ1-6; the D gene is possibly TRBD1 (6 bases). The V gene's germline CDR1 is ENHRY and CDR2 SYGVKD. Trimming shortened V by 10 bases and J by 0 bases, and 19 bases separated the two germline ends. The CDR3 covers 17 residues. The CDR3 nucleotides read TGTGCCAGCGATAACAGGGCGATGGGCTCCTATAATTCACCCCTCCACTTT. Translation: CASDNRAMGSYNSPLHF.

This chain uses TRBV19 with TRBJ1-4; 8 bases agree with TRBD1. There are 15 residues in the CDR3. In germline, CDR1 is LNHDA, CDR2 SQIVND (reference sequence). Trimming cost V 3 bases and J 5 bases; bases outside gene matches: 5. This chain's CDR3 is CASSISGTGNEKLFF. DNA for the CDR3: TGTGCCAGTAGTATTTCCGGGACAGGAAATGAAAAACTGTTTTTT.

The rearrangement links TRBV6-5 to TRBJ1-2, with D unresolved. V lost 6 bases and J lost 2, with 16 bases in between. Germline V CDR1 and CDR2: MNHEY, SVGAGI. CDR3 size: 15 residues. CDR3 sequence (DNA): TGTGCCAGCAGGTCGTTGCCCCTAACCAACTATGGCTACACCTTC. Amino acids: CASRSLPLTNYGYTF.

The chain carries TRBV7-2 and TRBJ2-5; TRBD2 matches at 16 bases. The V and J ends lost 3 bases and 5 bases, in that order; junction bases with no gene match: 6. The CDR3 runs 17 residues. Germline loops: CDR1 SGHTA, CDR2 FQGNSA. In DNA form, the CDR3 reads TGTGCCAGCAGCTTGGGACTAGCGGGGGGGATTGGGGAGACCCAGTACTTC. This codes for CASSLGLAGGIGETQYF.

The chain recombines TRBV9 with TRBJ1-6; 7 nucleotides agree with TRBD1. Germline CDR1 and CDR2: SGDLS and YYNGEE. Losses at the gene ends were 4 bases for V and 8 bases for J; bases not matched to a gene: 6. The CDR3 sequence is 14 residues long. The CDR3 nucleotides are TGTGCCAGCAGCACAAGACAGGGTGATTCACCCCTCCACTTT. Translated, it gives CASSTRQGDSPLHF.

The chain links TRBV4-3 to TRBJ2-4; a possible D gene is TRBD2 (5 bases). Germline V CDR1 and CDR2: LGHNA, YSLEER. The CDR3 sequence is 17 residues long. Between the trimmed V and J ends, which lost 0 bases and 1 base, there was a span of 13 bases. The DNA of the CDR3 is TGCGCCAGCAGCCAAGATTGGAGGAGCGGCGCCAAAAACATTCAGTACTTC. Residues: CASSQDWRSGAKNIQYF.

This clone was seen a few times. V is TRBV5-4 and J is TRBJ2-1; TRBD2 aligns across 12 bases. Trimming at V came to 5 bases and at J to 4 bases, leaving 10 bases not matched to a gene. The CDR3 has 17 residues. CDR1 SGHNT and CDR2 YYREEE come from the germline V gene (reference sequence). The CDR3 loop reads CASSSGTSGPYYNEQFF. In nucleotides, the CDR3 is TGTGCCAGCAGTTCCGGGACTAGCGGGCCTTATTACAATGAGCAGTTCTTC.

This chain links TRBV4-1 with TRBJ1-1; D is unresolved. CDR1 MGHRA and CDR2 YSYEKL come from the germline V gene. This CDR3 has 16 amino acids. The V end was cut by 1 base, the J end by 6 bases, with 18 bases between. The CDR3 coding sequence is TGCGCCAGCAGCCAAGTCGGCAGTCCGGTGAGGGCTGAAGCTTTCTTT. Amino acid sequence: CASSQVGSPVRAEAFF.

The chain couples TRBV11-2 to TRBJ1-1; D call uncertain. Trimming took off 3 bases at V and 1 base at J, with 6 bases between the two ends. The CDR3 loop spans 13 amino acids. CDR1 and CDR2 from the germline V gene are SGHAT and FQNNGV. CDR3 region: CASSLTQNTEAFF. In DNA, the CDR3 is TGTGCCAGCAGCTTGACACAGAACACTGAAGCTTTCTTT. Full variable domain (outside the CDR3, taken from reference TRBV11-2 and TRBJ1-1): EAGVAQSPRYKIIEKRQSVAFWCNPISGHATLYWYQQILGQGPKLLIQFQNNGVVDDSQLPKDRFSAERLKGVDSTLKIQPAKLEDSAVYLCASSLTQNTEAFFGQGTRLTVV.

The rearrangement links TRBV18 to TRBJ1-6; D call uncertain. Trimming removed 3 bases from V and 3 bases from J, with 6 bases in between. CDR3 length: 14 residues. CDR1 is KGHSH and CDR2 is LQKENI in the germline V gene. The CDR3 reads CASSPTDYNSPLHF. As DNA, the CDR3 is TGTGCCAGCTCACCCACAGACTATAATTCACCCCTCCACTTT.

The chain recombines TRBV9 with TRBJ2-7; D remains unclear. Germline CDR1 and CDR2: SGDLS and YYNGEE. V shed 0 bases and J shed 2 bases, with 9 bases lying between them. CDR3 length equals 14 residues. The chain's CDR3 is CASSVGEVPYEQYF. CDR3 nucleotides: TGTGCCAGCAGCGTAGGCGAGGTTCCCTACGAGCAGTACTTC.

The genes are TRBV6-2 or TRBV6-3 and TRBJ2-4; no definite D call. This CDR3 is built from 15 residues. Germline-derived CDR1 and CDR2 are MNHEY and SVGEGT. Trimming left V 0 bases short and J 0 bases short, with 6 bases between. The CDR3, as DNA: TGTGCCAGCAGTTACTCGGCGGTAGCCAAAAACATTCAGTACTTC. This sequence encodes CASSYSAVAKNIQYF.

CDR3 in DNA: TGTGCCAGCTCAACCGGACAGGACAAGCCCCAGCATTTT. This sequence encodes CASSTGQDKPQHF. V and J are TRBV18 and TRBJ1-5; 7 positions agree with TRBD1. Unmatched junction bases numbered 6, after V lost 5 bases and J lost 8 bases. This CDR3 is built from 13 residues. The germline V gene encodes CDR1 KGHSH and CDR2 LQKENI.

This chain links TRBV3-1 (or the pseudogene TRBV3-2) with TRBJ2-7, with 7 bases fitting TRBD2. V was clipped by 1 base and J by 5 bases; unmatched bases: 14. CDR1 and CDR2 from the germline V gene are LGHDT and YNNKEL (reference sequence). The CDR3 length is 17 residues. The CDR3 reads CASSQVRGYNTIDEQYF. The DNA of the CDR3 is TGTGCCAGCAGCCAAGTGCGGGGGTACAACACGATCGACGAGCAGTACTTC.

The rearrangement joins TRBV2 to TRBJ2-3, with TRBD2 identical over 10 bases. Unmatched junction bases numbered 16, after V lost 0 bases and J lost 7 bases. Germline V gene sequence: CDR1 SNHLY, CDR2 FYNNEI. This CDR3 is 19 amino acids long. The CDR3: CASSEAWRSGTSDKYTQYF. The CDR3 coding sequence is TGTGCCAGCAGTGAAGCTTGGCGGTCCGGGACTAGCGATAAATATACGCAGTATTTT.

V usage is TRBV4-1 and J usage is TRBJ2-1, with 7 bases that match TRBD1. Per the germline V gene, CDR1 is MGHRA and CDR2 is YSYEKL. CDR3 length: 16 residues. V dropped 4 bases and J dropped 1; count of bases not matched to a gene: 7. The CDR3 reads CASSPRGRGSYNEQFF. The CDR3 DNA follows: TGCGCCAGCAGCCCTCGGGGCAGGGGGTCCTACAATGAGCAGTTCTTC.

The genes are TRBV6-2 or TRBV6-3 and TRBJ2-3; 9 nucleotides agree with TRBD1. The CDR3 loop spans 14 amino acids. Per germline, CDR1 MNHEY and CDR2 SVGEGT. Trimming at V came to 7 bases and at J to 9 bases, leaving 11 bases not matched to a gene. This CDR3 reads CASTPGTGMGTQYF. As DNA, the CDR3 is TGTGCCAGCACCCCAGGGACAGGGATGGGGACGCAGTATTTT.

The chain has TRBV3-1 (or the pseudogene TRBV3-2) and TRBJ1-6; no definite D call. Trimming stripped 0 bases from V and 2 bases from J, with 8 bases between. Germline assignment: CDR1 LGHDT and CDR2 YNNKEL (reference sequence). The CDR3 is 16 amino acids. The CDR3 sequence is CASSQDPVAYNSPLHF. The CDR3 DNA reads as TGTGCCAGCAGCCAAGATCCGGTTGCCTATAATTCACCCCTCCACTTT.

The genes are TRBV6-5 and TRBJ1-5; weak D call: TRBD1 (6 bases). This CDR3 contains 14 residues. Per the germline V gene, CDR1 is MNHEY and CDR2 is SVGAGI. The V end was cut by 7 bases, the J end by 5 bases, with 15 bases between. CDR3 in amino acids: CASTIWTADQPQHF. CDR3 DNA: TGTGCCAGCACCATCTGGACAGCAGATCAGCCCCAGCATTTT.

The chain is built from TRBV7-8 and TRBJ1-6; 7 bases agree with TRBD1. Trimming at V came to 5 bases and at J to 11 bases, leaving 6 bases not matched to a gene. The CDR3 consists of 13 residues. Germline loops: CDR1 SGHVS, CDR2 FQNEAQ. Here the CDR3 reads CASSIRQGPPLHF. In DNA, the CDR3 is TGTGCCAGCAGCATCCGACAGGGCCCACCCCTCCACTTT. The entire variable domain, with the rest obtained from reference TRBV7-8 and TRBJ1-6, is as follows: GAGVSQSPRYKVAKRGQDVALRCDPISGHVSLFWYQQALGQGPEFLTYFQNEAQLDKSGLPSDRFFAERPEGSVSTLKIQRTQQEDSAVYLCASSIRQGPPLHFGNGTRLTVT.

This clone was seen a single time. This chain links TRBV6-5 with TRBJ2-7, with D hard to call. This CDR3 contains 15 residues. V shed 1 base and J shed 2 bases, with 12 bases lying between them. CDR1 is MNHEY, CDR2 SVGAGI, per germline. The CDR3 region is CASSYFGRKTYEQYF. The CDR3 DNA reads TGTGCCAGCAGTTACTTCGGCAGGAAAACCTACGAGCAGTACTTC.

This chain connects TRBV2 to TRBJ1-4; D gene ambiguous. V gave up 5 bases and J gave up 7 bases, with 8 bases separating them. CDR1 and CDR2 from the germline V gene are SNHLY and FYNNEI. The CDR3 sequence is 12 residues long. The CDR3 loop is CASSRHSEKLFF. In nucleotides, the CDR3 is TGTGCCAGCAGTAGACATTCTGAAAAACTGTTTTTT.

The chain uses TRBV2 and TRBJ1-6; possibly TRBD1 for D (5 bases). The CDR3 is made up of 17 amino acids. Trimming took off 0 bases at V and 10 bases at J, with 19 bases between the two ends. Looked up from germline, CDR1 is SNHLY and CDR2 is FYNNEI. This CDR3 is CASSEALLGRAGSPLHF. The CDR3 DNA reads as TGTGCCAGCAGTGAAGCGCTTCTGGGCAGGGCTGGCTCACCCCTCCACTTT.

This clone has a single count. CDR3 sequence (DNA): TGCGCCAGCAGTGCGGGACAGGGGGATGAGCAGTTCTTC. It encodes CASSAGQGDEQFF. V usage is TRBV10-1 and J usage is TRBJ2-1; 11 nucleotides match TRBD1. V shed 4 bases, J shed 8 bases, and the junction held 1 base outside the gene matches. This CDR3 contains 13 residues. Germline V CDR1 and CDR2: WNHNN, SYGVQD (reference sequence).